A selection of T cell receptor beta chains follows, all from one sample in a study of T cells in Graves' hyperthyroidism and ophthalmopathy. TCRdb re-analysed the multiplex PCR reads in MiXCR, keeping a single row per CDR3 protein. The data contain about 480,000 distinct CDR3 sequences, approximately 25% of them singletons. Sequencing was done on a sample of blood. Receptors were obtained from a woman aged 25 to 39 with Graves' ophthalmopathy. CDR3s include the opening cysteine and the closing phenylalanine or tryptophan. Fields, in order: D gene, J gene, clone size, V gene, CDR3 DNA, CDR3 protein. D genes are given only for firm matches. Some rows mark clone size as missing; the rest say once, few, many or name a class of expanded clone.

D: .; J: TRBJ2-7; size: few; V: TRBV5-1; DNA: TGCGCCAGCAGCTTTGACGGAACCTACGAGCAGTACTTC; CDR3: CASSFDGTYEQYF
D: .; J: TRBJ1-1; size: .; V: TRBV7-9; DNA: TGTGCCAGCAGCGCACCCGGGGGCCCCACTGAAGCTTTCTTT; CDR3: CASSAPGGPTEAFF
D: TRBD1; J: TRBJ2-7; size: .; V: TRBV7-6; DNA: TGTGCCAGCAGCTTAAACTACAGGGGGCGAAACTACGAGCAGTACTTC; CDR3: CASSLNYRGRNYEQYF
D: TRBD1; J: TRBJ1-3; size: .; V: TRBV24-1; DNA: TGTGCCACCAGTGATCAAGACAGGGGGAACACCATATATTTT; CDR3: CATSDQDRGNTIYF
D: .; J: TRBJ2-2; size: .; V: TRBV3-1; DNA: TGTGCCAGCAGCCAGGGGTATGGCAACGGGAACACCGGGGAGCTGTTTTTT; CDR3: CASSQGYGNGNTGELFF
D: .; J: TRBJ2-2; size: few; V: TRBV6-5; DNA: TGTGCCAGCAGTTACTCGAAACGCACCGGGGAGCTGTTTTTT; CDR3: CASSYSKRTGELFF
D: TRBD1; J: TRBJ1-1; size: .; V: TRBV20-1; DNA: TGCAGTGCTAGGAAAACAGGGGACACTGAAGCTTTCTTT; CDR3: CSARKTGDTEAFF
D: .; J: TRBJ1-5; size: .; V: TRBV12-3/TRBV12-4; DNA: TGTGCCAGCACCAAGTGGCTACATAGCAATCAGCCCCAGCATTTT; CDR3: CASTKWLHSNQPQHF
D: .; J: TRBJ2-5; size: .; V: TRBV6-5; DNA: TGTGCCAGCAGTTACTCGGTTTGGGTACAAGAGACCCAGTACTTC; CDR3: CASSYSVWVQETQYF
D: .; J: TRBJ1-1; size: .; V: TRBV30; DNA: TGTGCCTGGACGACGGGGACGCAGGGTGAAGCTTTCTTT; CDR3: CAWTTGTQGEAFF
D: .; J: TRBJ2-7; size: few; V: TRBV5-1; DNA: TGCGCCAGCAGCGAAGAGGGCTCCTACGAGCAGTACTTC; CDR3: CASSEEGSYEQYF
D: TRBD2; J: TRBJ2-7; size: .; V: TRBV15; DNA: TGTGCCACCAGCAGAAACACATGGCTAGCGGGAGAACCCTCCTACGAGCAGTACTTC; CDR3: CATSRNTWLAGEPSYEQYF
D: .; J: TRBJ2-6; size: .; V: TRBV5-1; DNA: TGCGCCAGCACCAACCCAGGGACTGGGGCCAACGTCCTGACTTTC; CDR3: CASTNPGTGANVLTF
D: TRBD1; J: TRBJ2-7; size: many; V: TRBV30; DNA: TGTGCCTGGAGTGCAACAGGGGGTTCGACCTACGAGCAGTACTTC; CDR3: CAWSATGGSTYEQYF
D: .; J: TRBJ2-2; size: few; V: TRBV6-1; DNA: TGTGCCAGCAGTGAAAACCCATACACCGGGGAGCTGTTTTTT; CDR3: CASSENPYTGELFF
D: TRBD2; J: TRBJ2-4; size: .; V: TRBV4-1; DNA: TGCGCCAGCAGCGCGGGGGGGCTAGCCAAAAACATTCAGTACTTC; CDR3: CASSAGGLAKNIQYF
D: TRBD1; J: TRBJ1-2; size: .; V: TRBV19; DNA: TGTGCCAGTAGTCGAGGGGGACAGCATAAATATGGCTACACCTTC; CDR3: CASSRGGQHKYGYTF
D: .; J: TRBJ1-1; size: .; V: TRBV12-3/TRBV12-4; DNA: TGTGCCAGCAGCTACTACCTCGGGCCGGGGAGCACTGAAGCTTTCTTT; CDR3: CASSYYLGPGSTEAFF
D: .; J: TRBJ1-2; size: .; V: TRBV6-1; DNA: TGTGCCAGCAGTGAGCCCGAGGCAGGCCTCGACTACACCTTC; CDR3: CASSEPEAGLDYTF
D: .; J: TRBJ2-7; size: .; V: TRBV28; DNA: TGTGCCACCATCGGCGGCGGAACCTACGAGCAGTACTTC; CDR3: CATIGGGTYEQYF
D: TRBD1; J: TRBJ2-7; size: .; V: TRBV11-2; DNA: TGTGCCAGCAGCTCAGATTCCGGGACAGGGTATGAGCAGTACTTC; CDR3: CASSSDSGTGYEQYF
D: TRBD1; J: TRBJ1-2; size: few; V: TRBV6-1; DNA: TGTGCCAGCAGTGAGATACAGGGGACGGGCTACACCTTC; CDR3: CASSEIQGTGYTF
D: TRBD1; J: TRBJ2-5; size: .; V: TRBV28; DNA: TGTGCCAGCAGCCCCAGGGGGATCGCCGATCAAGTGACCCAGTACTTC; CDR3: CASSPRGIADQVTQYF
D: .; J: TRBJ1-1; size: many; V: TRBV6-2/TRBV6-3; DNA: TGTGCCAGCACCCGAGGGACTGAAGCTTTCTTT; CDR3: CASTRGTEAFF
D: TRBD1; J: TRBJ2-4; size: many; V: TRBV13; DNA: TGTGCCAGCAGCGACAGGGGGCTAGCCAAAAACATTCAGTACTTC; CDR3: CASSDRGLAKNIQYF
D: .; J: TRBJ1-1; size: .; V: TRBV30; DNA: TGTGCCTGGACCCTGGGGCAGGGACCTATGGACACTGAAGCTTTCTTT; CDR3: CAWTLGQGPMDTEAFF
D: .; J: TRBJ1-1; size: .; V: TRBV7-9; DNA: TGTGCCAGCAGCTTATCAGGGCCGCCGTTCTTT; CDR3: CASSLSGPPFF
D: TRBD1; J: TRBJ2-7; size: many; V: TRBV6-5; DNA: TGTGCCAGCAGTTACCAAGGACAGGACTACGAGCAGTACTTC; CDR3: CASSYQGQDYEQYF
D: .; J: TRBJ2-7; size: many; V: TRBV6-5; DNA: TGTGCCAGCAGTTACTCCTCGCCAGACCCCTACGAGCAGTACTTC; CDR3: CASSYSSPDPYEQYF
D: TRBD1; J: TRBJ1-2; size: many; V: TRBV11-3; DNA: TGTGCCAGCACTCTTCCCACAGGGGAAAGCTATGGCTACACCTTC; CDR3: CASTLPTGESYGYTF
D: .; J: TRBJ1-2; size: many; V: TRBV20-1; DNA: TGCAGTGCTAGAGTTGGGGGAAGGGGGTATGGCTACACCTTC; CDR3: CSARVGGRGYGYTF
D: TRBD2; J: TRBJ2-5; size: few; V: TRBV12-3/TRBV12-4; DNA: TGTGCCAGCAGTTTCCTTGGTAGGGGAGCTCGGCGGGGGGGCCAGGAGACCCAGTACTTC; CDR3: CASSFLGRGARRGGQETQYF
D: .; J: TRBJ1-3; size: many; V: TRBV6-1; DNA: TGTGCCAGCAGTCCACATGGGACAACCTCTGGAAACACCATATATTTT; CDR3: CASSPHGTTSGNTIYF
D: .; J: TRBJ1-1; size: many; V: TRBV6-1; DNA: TGTGCCAGCAGCCAGGACAGCCAGATGAACACTGAAGCTTTCTTT; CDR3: CASSQDSQMNTEAFF
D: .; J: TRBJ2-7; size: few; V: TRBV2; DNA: TGTGCCAGCAGTGCTCCGGGGATTCGCTCCTACGAGCAGTACTTC; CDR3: CASSAPGIRSYEQYF
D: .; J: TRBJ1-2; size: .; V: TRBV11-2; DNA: TGTGCCAGTTCTTCCGGGGCAGGGGAGTATGGCTACACCTTC; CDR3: CASSSGAGEYGYTF
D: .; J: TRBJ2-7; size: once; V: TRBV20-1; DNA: TGCAGTGCTAGATATCAGGGATTGTTACACGAGCAGTACTTC; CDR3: CSARYQGLLHEQYF
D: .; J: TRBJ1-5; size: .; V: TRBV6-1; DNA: TGTGCCAGCAGCGAACTCCCTGGACCTAGCAATCAGCCCCAGCATTTT; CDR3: CASSELPGPSNQPQHF
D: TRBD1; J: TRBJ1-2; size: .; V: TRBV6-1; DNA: TGTGCCAGCGAGGTGGGACAGGGGAATGGCTACACCTTC; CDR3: CASEVGQGNGYTF
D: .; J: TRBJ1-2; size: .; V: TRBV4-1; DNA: TGCGCCAGCAGCCAAGATTCCGGGGGAAGGGCCCTAGCTGACTATGGCTACACCTTC; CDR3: CASSQDSGGRALADYGYTF
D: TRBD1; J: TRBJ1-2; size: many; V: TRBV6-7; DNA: TGTGCCAGCAGTTACTCGACAGGGTATGGCTACACCTTC; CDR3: CASSYSTGYGYTF
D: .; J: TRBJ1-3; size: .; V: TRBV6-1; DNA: TGTGCCAGCAGTGGGTACAGGGATCCTAGAAACACCATATATTTT; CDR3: CASSGYRDPRNTIYF
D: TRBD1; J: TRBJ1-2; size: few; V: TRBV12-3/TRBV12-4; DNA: TGTGCCAGCAGTTTTGGAGGGACAGGGGGCGTGGATGGCTACACCTTC; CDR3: CASSFGGTGGVDGYTF
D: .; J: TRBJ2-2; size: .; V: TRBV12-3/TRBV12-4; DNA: TGTGCCAGCAGTTTAGAGAGGCACACCGGGGAGCTGTTTTTT; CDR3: CASSLERHTGELFF
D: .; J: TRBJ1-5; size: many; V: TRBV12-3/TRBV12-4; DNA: TGTGTCAGCGCCAGAACTATAGGGGCAAGGCCCCAGCATTTT; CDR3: CVSARTIGARPQHF
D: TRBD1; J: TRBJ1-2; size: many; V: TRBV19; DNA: TGTGCCAGTAGAATTGGGACAGGGCGGAGTCGTGGCTACACCTTC; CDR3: CASRIGTGRSRGYTF
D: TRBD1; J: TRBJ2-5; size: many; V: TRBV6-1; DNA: TGTGCCAGCAGACTCCTCCGACAGGGAGTGAAGGAGACCCAGTACTTC; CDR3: CASRLLRQGVKETQYF
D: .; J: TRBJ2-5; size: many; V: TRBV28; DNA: TGTGCCAGCAGTTTCGGGGGGACCCAGTACTTC; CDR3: CASSFGGTQYF
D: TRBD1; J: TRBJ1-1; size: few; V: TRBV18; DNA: TGTGCCAGCTCACCGCTTGGGACAGGGAAGAACACTGAAGCTTTCTTT; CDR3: CASSPLGTGKNTEAFF
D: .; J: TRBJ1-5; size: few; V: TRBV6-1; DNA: TGTGCCAGCTCAAAGGGCTTGCCCCAGCATTTT; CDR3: CASSKGLPQHF
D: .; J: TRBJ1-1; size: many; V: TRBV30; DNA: TGTGCCTGGAGTGTAGGGCTTAGGACTGAAGCTTTCTTT; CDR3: CAWSVGLRTEAFF
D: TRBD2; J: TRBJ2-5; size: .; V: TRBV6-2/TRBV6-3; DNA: TGTGCCAGCAGTTACGGGGCCCTAGCGGGACTAGAGACCCAGTACTTC; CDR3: CASSYGALAGLETQYF
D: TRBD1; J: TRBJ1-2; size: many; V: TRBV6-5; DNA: TGTGCCAGCGGATACCGGGACAGGGGTGGCGGCTACACCTTC; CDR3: CASGYRDRGGGYTF
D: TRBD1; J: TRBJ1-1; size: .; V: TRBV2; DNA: TGTGCCAGCAGATATGGGACAGGGGGGAACACTGAAGCTTTCTTT; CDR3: CASRYGTGGNTEAFF
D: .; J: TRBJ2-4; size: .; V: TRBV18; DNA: TGTGCCAGCTCACCACCGGGGGACGCCAAAAACATTCAGTACTTC; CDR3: CASSPPGDAKNIQYF
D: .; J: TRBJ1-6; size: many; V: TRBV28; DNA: TGTGCCAGCAGTTCCCGGGACGGTAAAAACTTTTCACCCCTCCACTTT; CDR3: CASSSRDGKNFSPLHF
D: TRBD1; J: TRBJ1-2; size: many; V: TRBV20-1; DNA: TGCAGTGCTACCGATACCGGGACAGACTATGGCTACACCTTC; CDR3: CSATDTGTDYGYTF
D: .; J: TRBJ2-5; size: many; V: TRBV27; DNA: TGTGCCAGCAGTCTCGATAAAGAGACCCAGTACTTC; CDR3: CASSLDKETQYF
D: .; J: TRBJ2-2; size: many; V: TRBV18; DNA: TGTGCCAGCTCACCAGGACAGCTCGATTATACCGGGGAGCTGTTTTTT; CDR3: CASSPGQLDYTGELFF